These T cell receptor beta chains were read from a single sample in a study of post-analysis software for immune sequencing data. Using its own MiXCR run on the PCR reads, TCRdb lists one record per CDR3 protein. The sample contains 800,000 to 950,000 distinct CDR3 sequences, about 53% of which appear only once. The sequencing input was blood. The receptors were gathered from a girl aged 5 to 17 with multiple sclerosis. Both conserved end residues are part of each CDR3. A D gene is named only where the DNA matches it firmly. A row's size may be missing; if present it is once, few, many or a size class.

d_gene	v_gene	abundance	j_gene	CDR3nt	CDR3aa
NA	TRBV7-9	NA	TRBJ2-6	TGTGCCAGCAGCTTAAACAGGCAGTCTGGGGCCAACGTCCTGACTTTC	CASSLNRQSGANVLTF
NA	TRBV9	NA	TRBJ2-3	TGTGCCAGCGGTAAAAGCACAGATACGCAGTATTTT	CASGKSTDTQYF
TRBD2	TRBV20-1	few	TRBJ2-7	TGCAGTGCTAGAATCCCCTTGGGTCTAGCGGGAACGTACGAGCAGTACTTC	CSARIPLGLAGTYEQYF
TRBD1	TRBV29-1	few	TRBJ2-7	TGCAGCGTTGTGTTGTGGGACAGTACCTACGAGCAGTACTTC	CSVVLWDSTYEQYF
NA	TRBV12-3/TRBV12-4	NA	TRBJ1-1	TGTGCCAGCAGTAACAGGTGGAATGAAGCTTTCTTT	CASSNRWNEAFF
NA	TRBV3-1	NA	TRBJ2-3	TGTGCCAGCAGCCAAGATAGCCGTGGAAATACGCAGTATTTT	CASSQDSRGNTQYF
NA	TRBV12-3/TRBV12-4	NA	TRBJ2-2	TGTGCCTGGGAGACAATGAACACCGGGGAGCTGTTTTTT	CAWETMNTGELFF
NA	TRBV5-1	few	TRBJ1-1	TGCGCCAGCAGCTACCGGGACTTCATGAACACTGAAGCTTTCTTT	CASSYRDFMNTEAFF
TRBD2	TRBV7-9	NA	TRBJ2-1	TGTGCCAGCAGCTTCCAGGCTAGCGGGAGTGATGAGCAGTTCTTC	CASSFQASGSDEQFF
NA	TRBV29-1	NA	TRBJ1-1	TGCAGCGTTGTTACTGACAGCTTGAACACTGAAGCTTTCTTT	CSVVTDSLNTEAFF
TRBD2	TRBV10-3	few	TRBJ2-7	TGTGCCATCAGGGGGGAGGGCCGTCGAGAGCAGTACTTC	CAIRGEGRREQYF
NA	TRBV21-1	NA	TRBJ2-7	TGTGCCAGCAAGGGCGAGCCCTTCTACGAGCAGTACTTC	CASKGEPFYEQYF
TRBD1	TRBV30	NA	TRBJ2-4	TGTGCCTGGAGTGGGACAGGAGGAGCGCGCAAAAACATTCAGTACTTC	CAWSGTGGARKNIQYF
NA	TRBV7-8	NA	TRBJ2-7	TGTGCCAGCAGTACACAGGCCCCCTACGAGCAGTACTTC	CASSTQAPYEQYF
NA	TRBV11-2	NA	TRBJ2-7	TGTGCCAGCAGCTTAGGGGCGGGTCTAGGCTTATACGAGCAGTACTTC	CASSLGAGLGLYEQYF
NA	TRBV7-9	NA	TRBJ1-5	TGTGCCAGCAGCACAGGGTGGGGTCAGCCCCAGCATTTT	CASSTGWGQPQHF
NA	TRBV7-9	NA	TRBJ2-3	TGTGCCAGCGGGGACCCGGGTGTCGGCACAGATACGCAGTATTTT	CASGDPGVGTDTQYF
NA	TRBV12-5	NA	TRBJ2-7	TGTGCTAGTGGAAAAGCGCGACTGGGGGGAAGCTCCTACGAGCAGTACTTC	CASGKARLGGSSYEQYF
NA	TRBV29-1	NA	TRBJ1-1	TGCAGCGTTGAGGGGGCGCGGACTGAAGCTTTCTTT	CSVEGARTEAFF
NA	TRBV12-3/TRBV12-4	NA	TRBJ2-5	TGTGCCAGCAGTGCCCTGGGCATGACCCAGTACTTC	CASSALGMTQYF
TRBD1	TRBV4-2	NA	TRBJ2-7	TGTGCCAGCAGCCAAGAATTTCAGGCAGGGGGCCCCTACGAGCAGTACTTC	CASSQEFQAGGPYEQYF
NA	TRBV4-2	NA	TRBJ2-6	TGTGCCAGCAGCCAAGATTTCCGGGGGCTAGGGTCTGGGGCCAACGTCCTGACTTTC	CASSQDFRGLGSGANVLTF
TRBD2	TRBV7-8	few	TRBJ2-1	TGTGCCAGCAGCCCCCCCCCGGGACTAGCGGGAGCAAATGAGCAGTTCTTC	CASSPPPGLAGANEQFF
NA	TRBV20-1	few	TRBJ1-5	TGCAGTGCTAGAGATCAGTATAGCAATCAGCCCCAGCATTTT	CSARDQYSNQPQHF